This T cell receptor (beta chain) was profiled in a study of monozygotic twins with inflammatory bowel disease (dated by TCRdb to between 2018 and 2021). Some background on the complete study: The complete study included some 28 monozygotic twin pairs: 19 IBD-discordant Danish pairs and nine German pairs, of which four were IBD-concordant and five were IBD-discordant. The search for disease-associated traits relied mainly on comparing, within discordant pairs, IBD patients with their genetically identical healthy co-twins. Each individual had, on average, about 151 000 unique TCRalpha sequences and 181 000 unique TCRbeta sequences available for analysis. Study-wide conclusions, independent of this receptor: Compared with healthy twins, IBD patients had fewer clonotypes in common with other individuals, a difference most pronounced in patients showing signs of disease activity. IBD patients had lower TCRbeta repertoire diversity, measured by the inverse Simpson index, than their healthy co-twins. Concordant and discordant twins showed no difference in repertoire similarity, possibly because of limited statistical power. Background noise and inter-individual variability may have been introduced into the repertoires by the differing immunosuppressive treatments among patients. No single strong signal or clonotype linked to IBD turned up in the results, so the idea that one exists was not supported. Distinction between different T cell subtypes could not be achieved in the analysis.

Library preparation used 5' RACE. Each TCR library was prepared from about 3.5 ug of total RNA. For each sample, cDNA synthesis was carried out in eight separate reactions using SMARTScribe reverse transcriptase. During cDNA synthesis, unique molecular identifiers containing a 6-nucleotide sample barcode were introduced by template switching. TCRalpha and TCRbeta cDNA was amplified by two nested PCRs of 16 and 9 cycles, with bead purification after each PCR. Before amplification, the cDNA was both treated with uracil DNA-glycosylase and purified with the QIAquick PCR purification kit. The second PCR added Illumina TruSeq-compatible adapters along with sample-specific barcodes. Library quality and concentration were checked on TapeStation and Qubit, and libraries were pooled at roughly 5 ng each. Sequencing of pooled libraries was carried out on an Illumina HiSeq2500 single-index Rapid Run using 2 x 100 bp reads and custom sequencing primers. In the source study's methods: MiGEC version 1.2.6 was used for UMI-based consensus assembly, which corrected PCR and sequencing errors. MiXCR version 2.1.1 was used for V(D)J alignment, clonotype assembly and CDR3 extraction. Normalisation of gene usage, clonotype sharing and MAIT/NKT TCR abundance was achieved by analysing the top 1000, 10 000 and 20 000 clonotypes per sample. Diversity was computed as the inverse Simpson index with the vegan R package after downsampling to 27 000 UMIs. Paired Mann-Whitney U tests were applied to discordant twin pairs, with Benjamini-Hochberg correction for multiple testing. The reads went through TCRdb reprocessing, and each CDR3 protein sequence gets one entry with no DNA. V and J calls and clone size were set by TCRdb, not the authors. Per the sample table, the count is approximately 150,000 distinct CDR3 sequences. The top ten clonotypes cover less than 2.5% of the sample.

The germline V gene (reference sequence) specifies PRHDT as CDR1 and FYEKMQ as CDR2. Measured from the cysteine to the phenylalanine, the CDR3 is 15 residues long. No DNA is recorded. Details on this clonotype: Its cognate antigen has yet to be identified.

From each donor, a roughly 2.5 ml peripheral blood sample was drawn into PAXgene tubes and stored at -80 degrees C. Total RNA was isolated from whole blood with the PAXgene blood miRNA kit on an automated QIAcube, without T cell sorting. Peripheral blood from monozygotic twin pairs, either concordant or discordant for inflammatory bowel disease, underwent deep TCRalpha and TCRbeta repertoire profiling that used unique molecular barcoding. Smoking habits were recorded for all twin pairs, and individuals were classified as current, former or never smokers. Sequenced input: blood. The origin of this receptor is a human donor with ulcerative colitis or Crohn's disease, or a healthy co-twin of an affected twin (not recorded which). The chain is made from TRBV13 and TRBJ2-2; TCRdb selects TRBD1, and the lack of DNA leaves this call unchecked. CDR3 protein: CASSWTGTDTGELFF.